This T cell receptor (beta chain) emerged from a study of monozygotic twins with inflammatory bowel disease. Points from the study as a whole: Twins classed as concordant or discordant showed no difference in repertoire similarity, possibly from limited power. Fewer shared clonotypes with others were found in IBD patients than in healthy twins, especially with disease activity. For IBD, no single strong associated signal or clonotype was supported. The data offered no way to tell different T cell subtypes apart.

TCRdb re-analyzed the 5' RACE reads; it lists each CDR3 protein once, without DNA. Its table records some 440,000 distinct CDR3 sequences. Comments on this clonotype: Its antigen is as yet unknown.

This TCR was sampled from a human donor with ulcerative colitis or Crohn's disease, or a healthy co-twin of an affected twin (not recorded which). The specimen sequenced was blood.

CDR3 region: CASSSMETQYF. The rearrangement links TRBV5-1 to TRBJ2-5. CDR3 size: 11 residues. Germline-derived CDR1 and CDR2 are SGHRS and YFSETQ.